The clone carrying this T cell receptor (beta chain) was seen more than once but under ten times. Its cognate antigen is unknown. The isolated RNA, all of it, was reverse transcribed, so expressed TCRB transcripts were what got sequenced. The table came from immunoSEQ multiplex PCR; TCRdb's copy has only in-frame clones and leaves some out. The profile shows about 340,000 clones, approximately 15% of them singletons. This sample was included in a study of beta chain features in type 1 diabetes. Study-wide results and caveats: All four CD4+ subsets from Type 1 diabetes patients carried moderately but significantly shorter TCRB CDR3s. Patients with type 1 diabetes showed fewer VDJ junction insertions and more deletions.

The authors obtained over 95% purity in all sorted populations. The CDR3 is 14 amino acids. Trimming removed 8 bases at V and 1 base at J, with 13 bases between. Germline loops: CDR1 SEHNR, CDR2 FQNEAQ (reference sequence). Sequenced material: naive CD4+ T cells from blood. The chain links TRBV7-9 to TRBJ2-3, with D possibly matching TRBD2 (6 bases). The clonotype was recovered from a woman aged 18 to 35 with type 1 diabetes. The CDR3 coding sequence is TGTGCCAGCTTGGGGGGAACGGGCACAGATACGCAGTATTTT. Translating gives CASLGGTGTDTQYF. Looking up the rest from reference TRBV7-9 and TRBJ2-3 gives the full variable domain: DTGVSQNPRHKITKRGQNVTFRCDPISEHNRLYWYRQTLGQGPEFLTYFQNEAQLEKSRLLSDRFSAERPKGSFSTLEIQRTEQGDSAMYLCASLGGTGTDTQYFGPGTRLTVL.